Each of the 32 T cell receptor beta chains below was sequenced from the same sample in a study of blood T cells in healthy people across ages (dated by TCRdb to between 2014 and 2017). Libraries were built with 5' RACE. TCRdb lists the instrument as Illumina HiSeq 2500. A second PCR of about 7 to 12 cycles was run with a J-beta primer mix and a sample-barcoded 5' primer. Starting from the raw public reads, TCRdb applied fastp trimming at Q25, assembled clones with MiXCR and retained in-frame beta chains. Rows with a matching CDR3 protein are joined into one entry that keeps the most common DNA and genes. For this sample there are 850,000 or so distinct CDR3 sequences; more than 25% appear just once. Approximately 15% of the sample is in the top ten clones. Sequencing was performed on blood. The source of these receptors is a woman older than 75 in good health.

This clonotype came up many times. The CDR3: CASSFMDRGWEKLFF. As DNA, the CDR3 is TGTGCCAGCAGCTTCATGGACAGGGGCTGGGAAAAACTGTTTTTT. The chain links TRBV7-9 to TRBJ1-4; 9 nucleotides line up with TRBD1. Germline CDR1 and CDR2: SEHNR and FQNEAQ (reference sequence). The CDR3 length is 15 residues. V lost 3 bases and J lost 8; bases outside the gene matches: 7.

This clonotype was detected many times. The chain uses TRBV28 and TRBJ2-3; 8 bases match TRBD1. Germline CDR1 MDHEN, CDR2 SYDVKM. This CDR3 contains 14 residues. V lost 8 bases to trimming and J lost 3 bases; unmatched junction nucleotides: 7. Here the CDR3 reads CASGAGGATDTQYF. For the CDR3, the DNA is TGTGCCAGCGGGGCAGGGGGCGCGACAGATACGCAGTATTTT. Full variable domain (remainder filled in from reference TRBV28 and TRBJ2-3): DVKVTQSSRYLVKRTGEKVFLECVQDMDHENMFWYRQDPGLGLRLIYFSYDVKMKEKGDIPEGYSVSREKKERFSLILESASTNQTSMYLCASGAGGATDTQYFGPGTRLTVL.

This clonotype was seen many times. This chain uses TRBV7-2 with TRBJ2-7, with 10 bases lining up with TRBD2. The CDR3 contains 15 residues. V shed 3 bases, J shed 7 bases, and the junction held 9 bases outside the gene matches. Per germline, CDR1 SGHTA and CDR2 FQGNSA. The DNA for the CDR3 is TGTGCCAGCAGCTTCTACACTAGCGGGAAGGGAGAGCAGTACTTC. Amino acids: CASSFYTSGKGEQYF.

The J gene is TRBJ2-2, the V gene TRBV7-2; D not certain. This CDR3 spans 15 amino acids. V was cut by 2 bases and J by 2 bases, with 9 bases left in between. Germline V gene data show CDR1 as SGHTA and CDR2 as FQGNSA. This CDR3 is CASSLLWGNTGELFF. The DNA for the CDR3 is TGTGCCAGCAGCTTATTGTGGGGTAACACCGGGGAGCTGTTTTTT.

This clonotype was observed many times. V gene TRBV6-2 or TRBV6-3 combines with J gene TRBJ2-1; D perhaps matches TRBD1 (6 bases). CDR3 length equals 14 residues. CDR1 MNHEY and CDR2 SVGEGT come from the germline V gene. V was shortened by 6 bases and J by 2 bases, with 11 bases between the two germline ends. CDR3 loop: CASSRGKAYNEQFF. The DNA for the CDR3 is TGTGCCAGCAGCAGGGGAAAGGCCTACAATGAGCAGTTCTTC.

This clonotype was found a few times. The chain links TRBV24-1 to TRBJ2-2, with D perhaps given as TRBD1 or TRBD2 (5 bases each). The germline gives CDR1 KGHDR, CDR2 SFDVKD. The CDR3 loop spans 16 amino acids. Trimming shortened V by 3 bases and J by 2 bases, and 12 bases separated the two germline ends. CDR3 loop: CATSDRFGGNTGELFF. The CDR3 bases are TGTGCCACCAGTGATAGATTTGGGGGAAACACCGGGGAGCTGTTTTTT.

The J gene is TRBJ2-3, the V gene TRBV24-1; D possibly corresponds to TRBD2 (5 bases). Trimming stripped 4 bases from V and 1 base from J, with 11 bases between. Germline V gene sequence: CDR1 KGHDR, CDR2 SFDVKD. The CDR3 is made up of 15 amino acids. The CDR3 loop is CATSDTRERTDTQYF. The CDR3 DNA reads TGTGCCACCAGTGACACCCGGGAACGCACAGATACGCAGTATTTT.

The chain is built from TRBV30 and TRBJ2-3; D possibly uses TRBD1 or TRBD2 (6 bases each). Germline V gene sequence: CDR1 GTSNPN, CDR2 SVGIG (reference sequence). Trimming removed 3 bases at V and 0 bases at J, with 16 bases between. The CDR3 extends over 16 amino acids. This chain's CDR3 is CAWSPRRGASTDTQYF. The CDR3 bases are TGTGCCTGGAGCCCACGGAGGGGGGCTAGCACAGATACGCAGTATTTT.

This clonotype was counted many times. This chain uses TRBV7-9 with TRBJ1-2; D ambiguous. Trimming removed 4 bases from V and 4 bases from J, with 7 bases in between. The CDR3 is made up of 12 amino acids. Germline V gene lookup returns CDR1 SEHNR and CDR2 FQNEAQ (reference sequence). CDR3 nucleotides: TGTGCCAGCAGCTCTGTGTCCTATGGCTACACCTTC. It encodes CASSSVSYGYTF. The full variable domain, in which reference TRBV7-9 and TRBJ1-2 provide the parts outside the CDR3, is DTGVSQNPRHKITKRGQNVTFRCDPISEHNRLYWYRQTLGQGPEFLTYFQNEAQLEKSRLLSDRFSAERPKGSFSTLEIQRTEQGDSAMYLCASSSVSYGYTFGSGTRLTVV.

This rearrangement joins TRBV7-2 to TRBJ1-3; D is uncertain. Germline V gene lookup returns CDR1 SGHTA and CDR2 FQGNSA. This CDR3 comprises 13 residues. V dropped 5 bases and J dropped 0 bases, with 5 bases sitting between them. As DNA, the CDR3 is TGTGCCAGCAGCCGGGCCTCTGGAAACACCATATATTTT. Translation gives CASSRASGNTIYF.

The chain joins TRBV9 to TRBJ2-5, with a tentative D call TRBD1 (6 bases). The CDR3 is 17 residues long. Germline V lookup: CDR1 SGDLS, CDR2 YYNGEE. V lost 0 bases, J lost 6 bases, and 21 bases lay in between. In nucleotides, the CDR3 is TGTGCCAGCAGCGTAGAAGGGGGAAGGGACCTGCGTCAGACCCAGTACTTC. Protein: CASSVEGGRDLRQTQYF.

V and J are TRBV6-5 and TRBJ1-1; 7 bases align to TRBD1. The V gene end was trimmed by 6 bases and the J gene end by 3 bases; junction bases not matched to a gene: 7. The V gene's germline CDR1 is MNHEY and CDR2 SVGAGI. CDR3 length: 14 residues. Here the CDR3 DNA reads TGTGCCAGCAGACGGACAGGAAGGGACACTGAAGCTTTCTTT. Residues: CASRRTGRDTEAFF.

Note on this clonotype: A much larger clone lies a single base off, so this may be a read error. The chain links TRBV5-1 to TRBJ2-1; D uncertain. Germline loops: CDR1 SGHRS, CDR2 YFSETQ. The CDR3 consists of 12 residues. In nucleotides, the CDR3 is TGCGCCGGCAGCTTAGGCCTCGGTGAGCAGTTCTTC. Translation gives CAGSLGLGEQFF.

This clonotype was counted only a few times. CDR3 nucleotide sequence: TGTGCCAGCGGCCAGGACAGGGTAATACGTGGCTACACCTTC. Translating gives CASGQDRVIRGYTF. The chain combines TRBV6-2 or TRBV6-3 with TRBJ1-2, with 8 nucleotides matching TRBD1. This CDR3 spans 14 amino acids. Germline-derived CDR1 and CDR2 are MNHEY and SVGEGT. The ends lost 8 bases at V and 7 bases at J; junction bases unmatched: 12.

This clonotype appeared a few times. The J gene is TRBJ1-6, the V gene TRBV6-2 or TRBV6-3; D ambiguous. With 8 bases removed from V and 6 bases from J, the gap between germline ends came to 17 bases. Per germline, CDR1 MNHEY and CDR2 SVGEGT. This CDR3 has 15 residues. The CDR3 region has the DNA TGTGCCAGCCGAGTCGGGCGCTCGAGTAATTCACCCCTCCACTTT. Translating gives CASRVGRSSNSPLHF.

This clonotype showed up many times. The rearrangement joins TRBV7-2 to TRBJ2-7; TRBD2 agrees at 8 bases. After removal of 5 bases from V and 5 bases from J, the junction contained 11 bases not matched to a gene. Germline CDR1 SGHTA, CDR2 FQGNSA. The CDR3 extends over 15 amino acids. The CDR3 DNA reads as TGTGCCAGCAGCGCCGGAACTAGCGGTTATCACGAGCAGTACTTC. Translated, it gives CASSAGTSGYHEQYF.

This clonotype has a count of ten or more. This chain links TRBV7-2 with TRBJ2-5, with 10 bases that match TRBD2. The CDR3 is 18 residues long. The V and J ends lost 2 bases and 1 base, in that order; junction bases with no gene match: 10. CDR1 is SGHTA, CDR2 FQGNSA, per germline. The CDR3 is CASSLWWLAGGGQETQYF. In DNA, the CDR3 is TGTGCCAGCAGCTTATGGTGGTTAGCGGGGGGTGGCCAAGAGACCCAGTACTTC.

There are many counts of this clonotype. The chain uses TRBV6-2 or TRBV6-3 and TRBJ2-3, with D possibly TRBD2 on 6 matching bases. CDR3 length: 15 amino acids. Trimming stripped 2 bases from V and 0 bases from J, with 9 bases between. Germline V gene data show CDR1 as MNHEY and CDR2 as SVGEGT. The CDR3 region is CASSYVRGSTDTQYF. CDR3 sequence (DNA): TGTGCCAGCAGTTACGTCCGGGGGAGCACAGATACGCAGTATTTT.

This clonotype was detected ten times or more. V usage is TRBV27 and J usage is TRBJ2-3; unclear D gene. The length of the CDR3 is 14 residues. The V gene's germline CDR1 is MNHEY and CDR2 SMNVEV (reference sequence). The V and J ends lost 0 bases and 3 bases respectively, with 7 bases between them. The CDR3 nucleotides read TGTGCCAGCAGTTTATCGTACGGGACAGATACGCAGTATTTT. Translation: CASSLSYGTDTQYF.

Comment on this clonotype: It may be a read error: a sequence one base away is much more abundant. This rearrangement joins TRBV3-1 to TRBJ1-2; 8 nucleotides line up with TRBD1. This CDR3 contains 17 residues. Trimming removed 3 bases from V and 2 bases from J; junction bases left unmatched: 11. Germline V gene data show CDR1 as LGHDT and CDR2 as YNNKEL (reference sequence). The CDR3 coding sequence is TGTGCCAGCAGCCACAATCCCGGGGCAGGGGGCAACTATGGCTACACCTTC. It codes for CASSHNPGAGGNYGYTF.

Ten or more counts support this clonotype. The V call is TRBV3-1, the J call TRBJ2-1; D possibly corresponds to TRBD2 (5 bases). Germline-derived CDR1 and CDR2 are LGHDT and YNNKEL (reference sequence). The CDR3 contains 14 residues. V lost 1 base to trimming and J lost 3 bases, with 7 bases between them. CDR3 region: CASSQVSGYNEQFF. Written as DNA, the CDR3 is TGTGCCAGCAGCCAAGTCAGCGGCTACAATGAGCAGTTCTTC.

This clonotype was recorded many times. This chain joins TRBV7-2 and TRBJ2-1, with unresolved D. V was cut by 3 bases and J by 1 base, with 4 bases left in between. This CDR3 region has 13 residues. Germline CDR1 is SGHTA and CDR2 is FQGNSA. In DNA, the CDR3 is TGTGCCAGCAGCTTTAATTCCTACAATGAGCAGTTCTTC. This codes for CASSFNSYNEQFF.

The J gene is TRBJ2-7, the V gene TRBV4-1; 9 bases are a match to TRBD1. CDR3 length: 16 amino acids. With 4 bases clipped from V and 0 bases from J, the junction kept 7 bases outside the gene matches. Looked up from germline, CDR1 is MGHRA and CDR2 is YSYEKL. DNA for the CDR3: TGCGCCAGCAGCCCGGGACAGGGAATAGTCTCCTACGAGCAGTACTTC. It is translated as CASSPGQGIVSYEQYF.

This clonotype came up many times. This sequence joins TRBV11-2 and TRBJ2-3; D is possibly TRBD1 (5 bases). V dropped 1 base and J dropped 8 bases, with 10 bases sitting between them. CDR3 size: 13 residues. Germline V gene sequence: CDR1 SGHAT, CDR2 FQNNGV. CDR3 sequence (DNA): TGTGCCAGCAGCTTAGGCCAGGGCCGTACGCAGTATTTT. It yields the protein CASSLGQGRTQYF.

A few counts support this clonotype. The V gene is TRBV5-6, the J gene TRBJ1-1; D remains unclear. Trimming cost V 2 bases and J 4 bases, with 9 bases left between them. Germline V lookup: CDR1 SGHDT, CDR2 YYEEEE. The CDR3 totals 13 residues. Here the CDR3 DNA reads TGTGCCAGCAGCTTTAGACGAGGCACTGAAGCTTTCTTT. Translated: CASSFRRGTEAFF.

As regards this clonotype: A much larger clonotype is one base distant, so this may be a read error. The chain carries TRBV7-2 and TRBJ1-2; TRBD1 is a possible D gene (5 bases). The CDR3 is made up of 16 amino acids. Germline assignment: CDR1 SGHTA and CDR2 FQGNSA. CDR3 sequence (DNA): TGTGCCAGCAGCTTAAGCGATTGGCGACGGGGCTATGGCCACACCTTC. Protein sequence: CASSLSDWRRGYGHTF. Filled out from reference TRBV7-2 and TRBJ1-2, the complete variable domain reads GAGVSQSPSNKVTEKGKDVELRCDPISGHTALYWYRQSLGQGLEFLIYFQGNSAPDKSGLPSDRFSAERTGGSVSTLTIQRTQQEDSAVYLCASSLSDWRRGYGHTFGSGTRLTVV.

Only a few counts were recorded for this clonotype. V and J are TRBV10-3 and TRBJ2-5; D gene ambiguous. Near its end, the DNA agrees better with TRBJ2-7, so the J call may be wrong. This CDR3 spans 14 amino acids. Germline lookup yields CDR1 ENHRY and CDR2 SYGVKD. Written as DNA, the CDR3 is TGTGCCATCAGTGACTACGGGCTCTCCTACGAGCAGTACTTC. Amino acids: CAISDYGLSYEQYF.

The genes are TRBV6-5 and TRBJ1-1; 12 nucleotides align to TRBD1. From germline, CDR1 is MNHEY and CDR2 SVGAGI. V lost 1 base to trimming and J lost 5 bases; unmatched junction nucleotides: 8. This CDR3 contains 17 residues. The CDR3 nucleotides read TGTGCCAGCAGTTACTTCGGGACAGGGGGCCGGGGGACTGAAGCTTTCTTT. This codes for CASSYFGTGGRGTEAFF.

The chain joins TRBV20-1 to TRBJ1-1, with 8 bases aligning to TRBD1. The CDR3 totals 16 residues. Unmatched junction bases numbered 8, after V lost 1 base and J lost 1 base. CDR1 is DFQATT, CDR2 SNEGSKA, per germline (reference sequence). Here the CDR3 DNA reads TGCAGTGCTAGAGTCGGACAGGGAGTGAGGAACACTGAAGCTTTCTTT. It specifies CSARVGQGVRNTEAFF.

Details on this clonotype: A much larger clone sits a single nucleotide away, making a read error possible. CDR3 nucleotide sequence: TGTGCCTGGAGTGGGGGACAGGGAGAGACCCAGTTCTTC. Its translation is CAWSGGQGETQFF. The chain carries TRBV30 and TRBJ2-1, with 9 positions matching TRBD1. The germline V gene encodes CDR1 GTSNPN and CDR2 SVGIG (reference sequence). The ends lost 1 base at V and 13 bases at J; junction bases unmatched: 8. There are 13 residues in the CDR3.

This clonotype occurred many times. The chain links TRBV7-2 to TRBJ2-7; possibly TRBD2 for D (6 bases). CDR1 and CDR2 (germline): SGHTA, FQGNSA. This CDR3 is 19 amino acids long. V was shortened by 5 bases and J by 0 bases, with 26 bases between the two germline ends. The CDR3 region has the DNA TGTGCCAGCAGCCCCCGCGGAGGGGTGCTTGCGGGGCCCTCCTACGAGCAGTACTTC. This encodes CASSPRGGVLAGPSYEQYF.

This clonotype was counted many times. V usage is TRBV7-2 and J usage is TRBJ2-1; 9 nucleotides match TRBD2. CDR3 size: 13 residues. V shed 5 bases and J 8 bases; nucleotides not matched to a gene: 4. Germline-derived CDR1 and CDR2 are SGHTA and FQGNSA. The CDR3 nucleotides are TGTGCCAGCAGCCCTAGCGGGGTGGATGAGCAGTTCTTC. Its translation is CASSPSGVDEQFF.